The 26 T cell receptor beta chains below were found in one sample sequenced in a study of T cell responses to AZD1222 COVID-19 vaccine. Using immunoSEQ multiplex PCR, the repertoire was profiled, and TCRdb retains in-frame clones only, with some absent. Among approximately 120,000 clones listed, approximately 90% were seen once. The starting material was peripheral blood, obtained on day 0 of AZD1222 vaccination. Every receptor here comes from an adult in good health.

The V gene is TRBV5-1, the J gene TRBJ2-6; no firm D call. CDR1 is SGHRS and CDR2 is YFSETQ in the germline V gene. The CDR3 is 16 residues long. V lost 0 bases to trimming and J lost 4 bases, with 11 bases between them. CDR3 in DNA: TGCGCCAGCAGCTTGGATAACTCGCCGGGGGCCAACGTCCTGACTTTC. Translation: CASSLDNSPGANVLTF.

Turning to this clone: An end of the junction differs from the germline gene, which may be a read error. The chain joins TRBV6-5 to TRBJ1-1; 7 bases agree with TRBD1. The CDR3 is made up of 12 amino acids. In germline, CDR1 is MNHEY, CDR2 SVGAGI. DNA of the CDR3: TGTGCCAGCAGCCCCGCCGGGACAGTACGCAACTTT. It encodes CASSPAGTVRNF.

The rearrangement uses TRBV5-6 and TRBJ1-2; TRBD1 might be the D (5 bases). CDR1 and CDR2 (germline): SGHDT, YYEEEE. Trimming stripped 3 bases from V and 6 bases from J, with 15 bases between. This CDR3 region has 14 residues. The CDR3 DNA reads TGTGCCAGCAGCTACCGGACATACCCCGATGGCTACACCTTC. Translation: CASSYRTYPDGYTF.

The CDR3 protein is CASSPLAATGDYQPQHF. CDR3 DNA sequence: TGTGCCAGCTCACCACTTGCCGCGACAGGGGACTATCAGCCCCAGCATTTT. The chain joins TRBV18 to TRBJ1-5, with 8 bases fitting TRBD1. The V gene's germline CDR1 is KGHSH and CDR2 LQKENI. J gave up 5 bases and V 1 base, and 10 bases lay outside the gene matches. The CDR3 is 17 amino acids.

The J gene is TRBJ1-1, the V gene TRBV27; 7 positions match TRBD1. The CDR3 is 16 residues long. Losses at the gene ends were 5 bases for V and 0 bases for J; bases not matched to a gene: 9. Germline CDR1 MNHEY, CDR2 SMNVEV (reference sequence). Written as DNA, the CDR3 is TGTGCCAGCAGTAGACGTTCAGGGGGGTTGAACACTGAAGCTTTCTTT. Translation: CASSRRSGGLNTEAFF.

This chain joins TRBV2 and TRBJ1-2, with 8 bases lining up with TRBD1. Germline lookup yields CDR1 SNHLY and CDR2 FYNNEI. The CDR3 covers 14 residues. Unmatched junction bases numbered 6, after V lost 2 bases and J lost 7 bases. The CDR3 spells CASSELAGGVGYTF. The CDR3 coding sequence is TGTGCCAGCAGTGAACTGGCAGGGGGCGTTGGCTACACCTTC.

V gene TRBV29-1 combines with J gene TRBJ1-1; D remains unclear. The germline V and J ends were trimmed by 6 bases and 8 bases, with 13 bases remaining between them. There are 11 residues in the CDR3. Germline V CDR1 and CDR2: SQVTM, ANQGSEA. This CDR3 is CSVTVADEAFF. The CDR3 DNA reads TGCAGCGTCACGGTAGCAGACGAAGCTTTCTTT.

V and J are TRBV25-1 and TRBJ1-2; D not certain. This CDR3 has 11 amino acids. The V gene lost 4 bases and the J gene lost 4 bases, with 4 bases spanning the gap. Germline values: CDR1 MGHDK, CDR2 SYGVNS. The CDR3 reads CASSGGYGYTF. DNA for the CDR3: TGTGCCAGCAGTGGTGGCTATGGCTACACCTTC.

The chain links TRBV7-8 to TRBJ2-7; D is ambiguous. Germline loops: CDR1 SGHVS, CDR2 FQNEAQ. The V end was cut by 2 bases, the J end by 0 bases, with 11 bases between. This CDR3 has 15 amino acids. This chain's CDR3 is CASSLMFQTSYEQYF. CDR3 sequence (DNA): TGTGCCAGCAGCTTAATGTTCCAGACCTCCTACGAGCAGTACTTC.

This rearrangement joins TRBV18 to TRBJ2-2; TRBD2 matches at 11 bases. Looked up from germline, CDR1 is KGHSH and CDR2 is LQKENI. The CDR3 totals 15 residues. With V trimmed by 10 bases and J by 0 bases, 4 bases remained unmatched. The CDR3 DNA reads as TGTGCCACCCAGACTAGCGGGGCGAACACCGGGGAGCTGTTTTTT. This encodes CATQTSGANTGELFF.

The J gene is TRBJ2-6, the V gene TRBV5-6, with 7 bases matching TRBD1. The J segment lost 4 bases and the V segment lost 2 bases, leaving 12 bases of the junction unmatched. Germline CDR1 reads SGHDT; CDR2 reads YYEEEE. The length of the CDR3 is 18 residues. CDR3 DNA sequence: TGTGCCAGCAGCTTTCCTGACAGGGTAATCCCCGGGGCCAACGTCCTGACTTTC. This codes for CASSFPDRVIPGANVLTF.

The genes are TRBV6-2 or TRBV6-3 and TRBJ1-1, with TRBD1 matching 8 bases. J gave up 4 bases and V 5 bases, and 9 bases lay outside the gene matches. Looked up from germline, CDR1 is MNHEY and CDR2 is SVGEGT. The CDR3 is 15 residues long. CDR3 residues: CASSNPAGGVTEAFF. In DNA form, the CDR3 reads TGTGCCAGCAGTAACCCGGCAGGGGGCGTCACTGAAGCTTTCTTT.

This chain connects TRBV10-3 to TRBJ2-7; perhaps TRBD1 as D (5 bases). Germline loops: CDR1 ENHRY, CDR2 SYGVKD. The V and J ends lost 4 bases and 4 bases respectively, with 11 bases between them. CDR3 size: 13 residues. CDR3 in amino acids: CAISAGHLYEQYF. The CDR3 DNA is TGTGCCATCAGTGCCGGACACCTATACGAGCAGTACTTC.

The chain combines TRBV30 with TRBJ1-2, with D perhaps matching TRBD1 (5 bases). V dropped 0 bases and J dropped 8 bases, with 16 bases sitting between them. Germline values: CDR1 GTSNPN, CDR2 SVGIG (reference sequence). The CDR3 runs 14 residues. The CDR3 sequence is CAWSVQVAVSGYTF. Here the CDR3 DNA reads TGTGCCTGGAGTGTACAGGTTGCCGTTTCAGGCTACACCTTC.

This clone was observed a handful of times. V is TRBV6-5 and J is TRBJ2-3; D may be TRBD1 or TRBD2 (5 bases each). The CDR3 contains 15 residues. Germline CDR1 and CDR2: MNHEY and SVGAGI. Trimming took 5 bases from V and 4 from J, leaving 16 bases between them. The CDR3 bases are TGTGCCAGCAGTCAGATTGGGACGCTGGCAGATACGCAGTATTTT. The encoded protein is CASSQIGTLADTQYF.

The rearrangement links TRBV5-1 to TRBJ1-1, with TRBD1 matching over 10 bases. Trimming cost V 9 bases and J 6 bases; bases outside gene matches: 11. Germline V gene lookup returns CDR1 SGHRS and CDR2 YFSETQ. The CDR3 sequence is 14 residues long. The CDR3 bases are TGCGCCACCAAACTGACAGGGGGCAGCTCTGAAGCTTTCTTT. It is translated as CATKLTGGSSEAFF.

This chain uses TRBV5-4 with TRBJ1-2; D unresolved. The V gene's germline CDR1 is SGHNT and CDR2 YYREEE (reference sequence). The CDR3 sequence is 15 residues long. Trimming left V 3 bases short and J 2 bases short, with 14 bases between. The CDR3 nucleotides read TGTGCCAGCAGCTCCCAAGCGATCGGGAACTATGGCTACACCTTC. Amino acids: CASSSQAIGNYGYTF.

This chain uses TRBV6-5 with TRBJ2-7, with 11 bases matching TRBD2. The CDR3 is 16 amino acids. The trim removed 2 bases at V and 3 bases at J, leaving 6 bases unmatched. Germline-derived CDR1 and CDR2 are MNHEY and SVGAGI. The CDR3 bases are TGTGCCAGCAGTTACAGGCTAGCGGGGGGCTTCTACGAGCAGTACTTC. This codes for CASSYRLAGGFYEQYF.

The chain recombines TRBV5-4 with TRBJ2-7; D perhaps matches TRBD1 (5 bases). This CDR3 spans 14 amino acids. V dropped 0 bases and J dropped 4 bases, with 11 bases sitting between them. Germline V lookup: CDR1 SGHNT, CDR2 YYREEE (reference sequence). CDR3 in amino acids: CASSLGTQLYEQYF. DNA of the CDR3: TGTGCCAGCAGCTTGGGGACACAGCTTTACGAGCAGTACTTC. Complete variable domain (other parts from reference TRBV5-4 and TRBJ2-7): ETGVTQSPTHLIKTRGQQVTLRCSSQSGHNTVSWYQQALGQGPQFIFQYYREEENGRGNFPPRFSGLQFPNYSSELNVNALELDDSALYLCASSLGTQLYEQYFGPGTRLTVT.

The chain recombines TRBV7-2 with TRBJ2-1, with D perhaps TRBD1 or TRBD2 (5 bases each). The CDR3 extends over 14 amino acids. V lost 2 bases and J 8 bases, leaving 13 bases between the germline ends. Germline lookup yields CDR1 SGHTA and CDR2 FQGNSA. CDR3 residues: CASSLWGILDEQFF. In DNA, the CDR3 is TGTGCCAGCAGCTTATGGGGGATTCTGGATGAGCAGTTCTTC.

This clone was observed once. Here the CDR3 DNA reads TGTGCCAGCAGTGAACTGTATGGTGAAGCTTTCTTT. It specifies CASSELYGEAFF. This sequence joins TRBV25-1 and TRBJ1-1; unclear D gene. Between the trimmed V and J ends, which lost 2 bases and 7 bases, there was a span of 8 bases. This CDR3 is 12 amino acids long. Germline CDR1 and CDR2: MGHDK and SYGVNS.

The genes are TRBV6-5 and TRBJ1-2; 8 bases are a match to TRBD1. Germline V gene data show CDR1 as MNHEY and CDR2 as SVGAGI. The CDR3 runs to 13 residues. V was pared by 2 bases and J by 6 bases, with 2 bases of the junction left unmatched. CDR3 DNA sequence: TGTGCCAGCAGTTACCCGGGACAGGATGGCTACACCTTC. It translates to CASSYPGQDGYTF.

V usage is TRBV12-3 or TRBV12-4 and J usage is TRBJ2-1; 7 bases are a match to TRBD1. With 7 bases clipped from V and 7 bases from J, the junction kept 4 bases outside the gene matches. The CDR3 runs to 12 residues. Written as DNA, the CDR3 is TGTGCCAGCATCCAACAGGGGAATGAGCAGTTCTTC. Amino acids: CASIQQGNEQFF.

In its sample, this clone was seen once. The CDR3 bases are TGTGCCAGCTCACCACCCGGGGAGAGCTATGGCTACACCTTC. Its translation: CASSPPGESYGYTF. V usage is TRBV18 and J usage is TRBJ1-2, with D unresolved. The germline V gene encodes CDR1 KGHSH and CDR2 LQKENI. The CDR3 runs to 14 residues. V shed 0 bases and J shed 4 bases, with 9 bases lying between them.

The chain carries TRBV4-2 and TRBJ2-5, with 10 bases matching TRBD2. V lost 4 bases and J lost 2; bases outside the gene matches: 10. CDR1 is LGHNA, CDR2 YNFKEQ, per germline. This CDR3 has 17 amino acids. The CDR3 loop is CASSLNSGTSEQETQYF. The DNA of the CDR3 is TGTGCCAGCAGCCTCAACTCCGGGACTAGCGAACAAGAGACCCAGTACTTC.

The chain carries TRBV6-5 and TRBJ1-3; D is undetermined. CDR3 length equals 15 residues. The V gene lost 0 bases and the J gene lost 0 bases, with 6 bases spanning the gap. From germline, CDR1 is MNHEY and CDR2 SVGAGI. CDR3 nucleotides: TGTGCCAGCAGTTACTCCTACCGCTCTGGAAACACCATATATTTT. Amino acids: CASSYSYRSGNTIYF.